The 6 T cell receptor beta chains presented below share a single source sample, sequenced in a study of T cell responses to AZD1222 COVID-19 vaccine. Libraries were prepared by immunoSEQ multiplex PCR; TCRdb keeps only in-frame clonotypes and omits some of them. The sample gives tens of thousands of clones, 80% of which show up once; around 45% is in the top ten. The sequenced sample was peripheral blood, obtained 28 days after the second AZD1222 dose. The receptors were gathered from an adult who received the AZD1222 COVID-19 vaccine.

CDR3 sequence reads: CASSSFTSGSYNEQFF. The CDR3, as DNA: TGTGCCAGCAGTTCCTTCACTAGCGGCTCCTACAATGAGCAGTTCTTC. V gene TRBV28 combines with J gene TRBJ2-1, with 8 bases aligning to TRBD2. Germline CDR1 reads MDHEN; CDR2 reads SYDVKM. The CDR3 is 16 amino acids. V dropped 4 bases and J dropped 0; count of bases not matched to a gene: 5.

The chain recombines TRBV4-3 with TRBJ2-2; D is uncertain. This CDR3 contains 14 residues. Germline V gives CDR1 LGHNA, CDR2 YSLEER. The V and J ends lost 3 bases and 1 base respectively, with 6 bases between them. CDR3 loop: CASSHNRNTGELFF. Written as DNA, the CDR3 is TGCGCCAGCAGCCATAACAGGAACACCGGGGAGCTGTTTTTT.

The V and J genes are TRBV7-8 and TRBJ2-1; D gene unclear. Germline assignment: CDR1 SGHVS and CDR2 FQNEAQ. The CDR3 loop spans 12 amino acids. V was trimmed by 2 bases and J by 7 bases, leaving 6 bases between them. The CDR3 loop is CASSLFRNEQFF. The CDR3 DNA reads as TGTGCCAGCAGCTTATTTAGGAATGAGCAGTTCTTC.

J is TRBJ1-5 and V is TRBV19; TRBD1 is a possible D gene (5 bases). The germline gives CDR1 LNHDA, CDR2 SQIVND (reference sequence). V lost 5 bases, J lost 7 bases, and 21 bases lay in between. This CDR3 comprises 16 residues. CDR3 nucleotide sequence: TGTGCCAGTAGTCCCAGACAGAATGGGCTTAGACAGCCCCAGCATTTT. This encodes CASSPRQNGLRQPQHF.

The rearrangement uses TRBV7-2 and TRBJ2-3, with D uncertain. The V end lost 0 bases, the J end lost 2 bases, and 9 bases lay between the germline ends. The CDR3 has 15 amino acids. Germline V lookup: CDR1 SGHTA, CDR2 FQGNSA. The CDR3 loop is CASSLASRVTDTQYF. The CDR3 bases are TGTGCCAGCAGCTTAGCAAGTAGGGTCACAGATACGCAGTATTTT.

The rearrangement uses TRBV4-2 and TRBJ1-2, with D possibly being TRBD1 (6 bases). Trimming removed 0 bases at V and 6 bases at J, with 14 bases between. Germline V gene sequence: CDR1 LGHNA, CDR2 YNFKEQ. This CDR3 is built from 15 residues. The CDR3 DNA reads as TGTGCCAGCAGCCAAGATATGCGGGGGGCGGATGGCTACACCTTC. Amino acids: CASSQDMRGADGYTF.